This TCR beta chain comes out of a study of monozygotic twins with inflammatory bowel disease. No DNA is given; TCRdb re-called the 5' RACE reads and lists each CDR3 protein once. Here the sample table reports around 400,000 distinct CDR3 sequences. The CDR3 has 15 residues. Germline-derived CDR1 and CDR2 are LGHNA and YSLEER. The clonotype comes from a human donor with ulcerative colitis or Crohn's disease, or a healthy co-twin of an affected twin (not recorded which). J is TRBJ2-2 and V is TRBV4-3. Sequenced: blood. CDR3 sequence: CASSQDPFNTGELFF.